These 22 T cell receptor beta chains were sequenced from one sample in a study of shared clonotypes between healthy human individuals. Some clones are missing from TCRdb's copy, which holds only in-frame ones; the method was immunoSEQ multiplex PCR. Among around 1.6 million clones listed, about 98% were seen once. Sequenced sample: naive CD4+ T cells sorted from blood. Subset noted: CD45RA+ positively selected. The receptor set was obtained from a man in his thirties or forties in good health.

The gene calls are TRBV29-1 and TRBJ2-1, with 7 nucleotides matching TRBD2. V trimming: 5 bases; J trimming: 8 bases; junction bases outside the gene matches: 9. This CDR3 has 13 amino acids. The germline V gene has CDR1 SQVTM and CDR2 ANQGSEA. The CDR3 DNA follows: TGCAGCGTTAGCGGGACCCTAGGGTATGAGCAGTTCTTC. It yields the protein CSVSGTLGYEQFF.

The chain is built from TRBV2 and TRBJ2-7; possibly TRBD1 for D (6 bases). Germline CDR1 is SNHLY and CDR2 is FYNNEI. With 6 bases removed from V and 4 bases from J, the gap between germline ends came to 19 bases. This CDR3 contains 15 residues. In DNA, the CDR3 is TGTGCCAGCAGGGACTCAGGGGTTCTGGGGTACGAGCAGTACTTC. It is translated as CASRDSGVLGYEQYF.

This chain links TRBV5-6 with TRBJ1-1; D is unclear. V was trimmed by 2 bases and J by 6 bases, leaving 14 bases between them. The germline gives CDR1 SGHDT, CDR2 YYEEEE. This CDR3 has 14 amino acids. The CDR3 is CASSLSFPEPEAFF. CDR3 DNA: TGTGCCAGCAGCTTATCGTTCCCTGAGCCTGAAGCTTTCTTT.

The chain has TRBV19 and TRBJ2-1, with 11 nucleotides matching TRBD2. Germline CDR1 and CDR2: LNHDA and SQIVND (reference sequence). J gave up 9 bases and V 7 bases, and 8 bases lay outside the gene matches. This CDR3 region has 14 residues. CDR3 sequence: CASTLTSGSSEQFF. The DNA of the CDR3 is TGTGCCAGTACCCTAACTAGCGGGAGCAGTGAGCAGTTCTTC.

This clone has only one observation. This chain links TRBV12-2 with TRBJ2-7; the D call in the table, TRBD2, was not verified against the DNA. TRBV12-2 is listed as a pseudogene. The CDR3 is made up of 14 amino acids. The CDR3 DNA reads TGTGCAAGTCGCTTAATGCCACTTGGGAGCGAGCAGTACTTC. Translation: CASRLMPLGSEQYF.

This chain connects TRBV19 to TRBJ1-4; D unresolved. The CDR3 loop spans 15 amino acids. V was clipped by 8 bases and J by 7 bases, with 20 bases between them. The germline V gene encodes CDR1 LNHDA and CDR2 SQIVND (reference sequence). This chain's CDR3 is CASGQRAKGGEKLFF. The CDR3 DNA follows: TGTGCCAGTGGGCAAAGAGCAAAGGGCGGTGAAAAACTGTTTTTT.

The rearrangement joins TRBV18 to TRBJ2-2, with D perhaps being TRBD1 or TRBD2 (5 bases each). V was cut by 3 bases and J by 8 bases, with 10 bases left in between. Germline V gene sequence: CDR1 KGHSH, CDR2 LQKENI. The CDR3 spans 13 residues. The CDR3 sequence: CASSPGTTGELFF. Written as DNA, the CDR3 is TGTGCCAGCTCACCCGGGACCACGGGGGAGCTGTTTTTT.

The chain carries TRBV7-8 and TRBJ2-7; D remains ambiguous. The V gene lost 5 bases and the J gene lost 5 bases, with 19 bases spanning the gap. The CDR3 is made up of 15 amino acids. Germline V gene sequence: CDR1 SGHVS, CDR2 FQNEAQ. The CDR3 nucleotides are TGTGCCAGCAGCGCCGGGCTAAGATTTTCGGACGAGCAGTACTTC. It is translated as CASSAGLRFSDEQYF.

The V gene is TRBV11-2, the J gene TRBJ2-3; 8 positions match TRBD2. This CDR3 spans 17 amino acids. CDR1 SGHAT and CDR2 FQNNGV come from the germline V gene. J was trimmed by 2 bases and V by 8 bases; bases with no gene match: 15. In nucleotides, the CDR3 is TGTGCCAGCCGTAGGACAAGACTAGCGAGGAACACAGATACGCAGTATTTT. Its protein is CASRRTRLARNTDTQYF.

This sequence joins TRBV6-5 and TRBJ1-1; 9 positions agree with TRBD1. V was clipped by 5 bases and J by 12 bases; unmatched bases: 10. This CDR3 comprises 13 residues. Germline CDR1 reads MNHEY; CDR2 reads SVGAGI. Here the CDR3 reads CASSRGQGAKTFF. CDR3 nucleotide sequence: TGTGCCAGCAGTCGGGGACAGGGAGCCAAAACTTTCTTT.

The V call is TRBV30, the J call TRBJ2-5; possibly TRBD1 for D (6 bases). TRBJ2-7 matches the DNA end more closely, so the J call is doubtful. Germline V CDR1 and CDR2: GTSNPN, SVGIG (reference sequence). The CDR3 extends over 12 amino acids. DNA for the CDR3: TGTGCCTGGAGTAACAGGGACTACGAGCAGTACTTC. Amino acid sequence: CAWSNRDYEQYF.

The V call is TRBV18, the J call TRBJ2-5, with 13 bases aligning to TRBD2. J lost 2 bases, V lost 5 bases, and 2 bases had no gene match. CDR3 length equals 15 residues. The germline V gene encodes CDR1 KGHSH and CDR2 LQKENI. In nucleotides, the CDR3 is TGTGCCAGCTCAAAGGGACTAGCGGGACAAGAGACCCAGTACTTC. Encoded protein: CASSKGLAGQETQYF.

In DNA, the CDR3 is TGTGCCAGCAGTTTATTGGCACGACCCCTTGGCGAGCAGTACTTC. It specifies CASSLLARPLGEQYF. The chain joins TRBV27 to TRBJ2-7; D unresolved. The CDR3 is made up of 15 amino acids. The V and J ends lost 1 base and 6 bases respectively, with 16 bases between them. Germline V lookup: CDR1 MNHEY, CDR2 SMNVEV (reference sequence).

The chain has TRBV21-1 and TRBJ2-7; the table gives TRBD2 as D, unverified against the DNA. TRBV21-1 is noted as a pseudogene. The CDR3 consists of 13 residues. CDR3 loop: CASSSRIWYEQYF. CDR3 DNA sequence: TGTGCCAGCAGCTCGAGGATATGGTACGAGCAGTACTTC.

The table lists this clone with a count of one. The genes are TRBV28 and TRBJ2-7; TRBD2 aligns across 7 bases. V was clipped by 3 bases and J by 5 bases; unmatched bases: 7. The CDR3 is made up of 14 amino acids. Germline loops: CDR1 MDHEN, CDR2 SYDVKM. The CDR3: CASSFRGRVNEQYF. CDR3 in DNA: TGTGCCAGCAGTTTCCGCGGGAGAGTGAACGAGCAGTACTTC.

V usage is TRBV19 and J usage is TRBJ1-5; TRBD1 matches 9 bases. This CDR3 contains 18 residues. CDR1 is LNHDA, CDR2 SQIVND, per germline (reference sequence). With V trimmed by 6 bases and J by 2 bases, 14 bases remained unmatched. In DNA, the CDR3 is TGTGCCAGTAGCGACCGGGACAGGGCCGACGAGGGCAATCAGCCCCAGCATTTT. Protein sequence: CASSDRDRADEGNQPQHF.

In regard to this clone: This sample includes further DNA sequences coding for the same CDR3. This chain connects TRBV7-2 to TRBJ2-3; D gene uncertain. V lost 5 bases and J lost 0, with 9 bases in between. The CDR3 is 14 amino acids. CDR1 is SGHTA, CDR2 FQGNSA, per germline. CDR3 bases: TGTGCCAGCAGCCCCGGACCTAGCACAGATACGCAGTATTTT. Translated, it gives CASSPGPSTDTQYF.

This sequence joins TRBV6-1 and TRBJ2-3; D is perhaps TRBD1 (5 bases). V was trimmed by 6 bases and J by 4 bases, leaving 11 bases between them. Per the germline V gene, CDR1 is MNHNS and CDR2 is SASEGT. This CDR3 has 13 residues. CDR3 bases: TGTGCCAGCAGAACCCAGGGCCCAGATACGCAGTATTTT. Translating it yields CASRTQGPDTQYF.

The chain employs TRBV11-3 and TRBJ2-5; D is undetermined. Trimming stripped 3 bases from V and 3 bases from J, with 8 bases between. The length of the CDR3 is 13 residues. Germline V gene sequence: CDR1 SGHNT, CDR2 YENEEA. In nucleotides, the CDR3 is TGTGCCAGCAGCTTTGGGGTAAAAGAGACCCAGTACTTC. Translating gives CASSFGVKETQYF.

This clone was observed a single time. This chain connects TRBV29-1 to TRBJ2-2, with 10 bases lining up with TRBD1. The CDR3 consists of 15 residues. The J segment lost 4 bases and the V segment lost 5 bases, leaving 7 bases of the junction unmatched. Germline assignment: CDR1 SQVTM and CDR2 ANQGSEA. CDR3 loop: CSVSGTGAGTGELFF. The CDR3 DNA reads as TGCAGCGTTTCCGGGACAGGGGCTGGCACCGGGGAGCTGTTTTTT.

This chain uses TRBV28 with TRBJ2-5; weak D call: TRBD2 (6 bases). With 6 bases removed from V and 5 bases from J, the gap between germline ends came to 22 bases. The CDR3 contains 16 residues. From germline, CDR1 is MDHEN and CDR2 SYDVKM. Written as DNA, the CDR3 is TGTGCCAGCAGCCCGGCCGGGAGCGCTCGCTCGGAGACCCAGTACTTC. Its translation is CASSPAGSARSETQYF.

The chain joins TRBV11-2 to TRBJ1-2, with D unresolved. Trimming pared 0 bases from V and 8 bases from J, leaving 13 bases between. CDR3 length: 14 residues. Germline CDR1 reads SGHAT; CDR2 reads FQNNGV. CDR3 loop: CASSLDMSVRGYTF. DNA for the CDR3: TGTGCCAGCAGCTTAGATATGTCCGTCCGGGGCTACACCTTC.